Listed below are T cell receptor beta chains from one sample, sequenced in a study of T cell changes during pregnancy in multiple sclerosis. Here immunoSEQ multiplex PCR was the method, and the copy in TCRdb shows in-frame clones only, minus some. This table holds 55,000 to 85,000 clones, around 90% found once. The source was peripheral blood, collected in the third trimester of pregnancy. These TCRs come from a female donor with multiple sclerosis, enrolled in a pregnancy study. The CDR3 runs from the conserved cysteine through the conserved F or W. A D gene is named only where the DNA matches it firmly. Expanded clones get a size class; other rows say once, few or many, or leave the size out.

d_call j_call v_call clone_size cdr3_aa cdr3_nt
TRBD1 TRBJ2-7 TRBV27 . CASSTRQGADEQYF TGTGCCAGCAGTACTCGACAGGGGGCTGACGAGCAGTACTTC
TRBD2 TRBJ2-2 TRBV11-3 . CASSVGSGRLNTGELFF TGTGCCAGCAGCGTAGGGAGCGGGAGGCTGAACACCGGGGAGCTGTTTTTT
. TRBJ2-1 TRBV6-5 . CASSYGLFNEQFF TGTGCCAGCAGTTACGGACTATTCAATGAGCAGTTCTTC
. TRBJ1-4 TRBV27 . CASSLRARANEKLFF TGTGCCAGCAGCCTCCGAGCCCGGGCTAATGAAAAACTGTTTTTT
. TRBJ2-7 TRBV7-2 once CASSRGPYEQYF TGTGCCAGCAGCCGAGGGCCCTACGAGCAGTACTTC
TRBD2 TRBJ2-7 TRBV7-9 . CASSSAGLAGGEQYF TGTGCCAGCAGCTCAGCGGGACTAGCGGGAGGCGAGCAGTACTTC
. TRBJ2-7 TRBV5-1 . CASSIGTPDYEQYF TGCGCCAGCAGCATCGGGACACCAGACTACGAGCAGTACTTC
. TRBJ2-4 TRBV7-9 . CASSLGGHMNF TGTGCCAGCAGCTTAGGGGGGCATATGAACTTC
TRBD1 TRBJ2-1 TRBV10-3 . CATTRGGGGNEQFF TGTGCCACCACCAGAGGGGGCGGAGGCAATGAGCAGTTCTTC
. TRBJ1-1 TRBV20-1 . CSASLDTKAFF TGCAGTGCTAGTCTGGACACGAAAGCTTTCTTT
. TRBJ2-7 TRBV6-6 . CASSSGGGSYEQYF TGTGCCAGCAGTTCCGGGGGTGGGAGCTACGAGCAGTACTTC
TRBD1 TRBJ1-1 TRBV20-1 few CSARGQGSAFF TGCAGTGCTAGAGGACAGGGTTCAGCTTTCTTT
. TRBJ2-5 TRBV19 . CASATGTQETQYF TGTGCCAGTGCCACAGGGACCCAAGAGACCCAGTACTTC
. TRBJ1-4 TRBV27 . CASSFSQGTNEKLFF TGTGCCAGCAGTTTTTCCCAGGGAACTAATGAAAAACTGTTTTTT
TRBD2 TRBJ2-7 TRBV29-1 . CSVGQGGDEQYF TGCAGCGTTGGGCAGGGAGGGGACGAGCAGTACTTC
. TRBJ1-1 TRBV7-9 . CASSFGQATEAFF TGTGCCAGCAGCTTTGGTCAAGCCACTGAAGCTTTCTTT
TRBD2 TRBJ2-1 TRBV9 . CASSAGTNYNEQFF TGTGCCAGCAGCGCCGGGACTAATTACAATGAGCAGTTCTTC
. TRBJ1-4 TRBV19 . CASRGQSDEKLFF TGTGCCAGCCGAGGACAGTCGGACGAAAAACTGTTTTTT
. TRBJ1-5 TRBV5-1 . CASSLVQNLYSNQPQHF TGCGCCAGCAGCTTGGTTCAGAATCTTTATAGCAATCAGCCCCAGCATTTT
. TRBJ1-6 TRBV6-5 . CASSPGRGGNSPLHF TGTGCCAGCAGCCCGGGCAGGGGTGGTAATTCACCCCTCCACTTT
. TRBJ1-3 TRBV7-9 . CASSLGGTGNTIYF TGTGCCAGCAGCTTGGGAGGGACTGGAAACACCATATATTTT
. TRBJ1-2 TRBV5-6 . CASSLPSTWAGYTF TGTGCCAGCAGCTTACCCTCAACCTGGGCTGGCTACACCTTC
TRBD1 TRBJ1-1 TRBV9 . CASSETGVMNTEAFF TGTGCCAGCAGCGAAACAGGGGTCATGAACACTGAAGCTTTCTTT
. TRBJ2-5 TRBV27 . CASSLLGRGETQYF TGTGCCAGCAGTTTATTGGGCAGGGGTGAGACCCAGTACTTC
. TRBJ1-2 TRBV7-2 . CASSFYSPDYGYTF TGTGCCAGCAGCTTCTACAGCCCAGACTATGGCTACACCTTC
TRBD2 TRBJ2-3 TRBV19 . CASSIGLAGPTSTDTQYF TGTGCCAGTAGTATAGGTCTAGCGGGACCCACTAGCACAGATACGCAGTATTTT
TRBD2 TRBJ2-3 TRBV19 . CASTTYSPGLAGTSTDTQYF TGTGCCAGTACAACATACTCCCCGGGACTAGCGGGGACTAGCACAGATACGCAGTATTTT
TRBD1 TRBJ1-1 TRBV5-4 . CASSLEHRGTEAFF TGTGCCAGCAGCTTGGAACACAGGGGGACTGAAGCTTTCTTT
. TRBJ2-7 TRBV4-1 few CASSQLSSGSDEQYF TGCGCCAGCAGCCAACTGAGTAGCGGTAGCGACGAGCAGTACTTC
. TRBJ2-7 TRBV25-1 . CASSAVSSYEQYF TGTGCCAGCAGTGCAGTATCCTCCTACGAGCAGTACTTC
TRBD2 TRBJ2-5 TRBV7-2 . CASSSSGGAGTQYF TGTGCCAGCAGCTCAAGCGGGGGGGCCGGGACCCAGTACTTC
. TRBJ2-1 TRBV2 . CASSGWAGGIFF .
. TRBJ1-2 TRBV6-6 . CASSYSQGWYTF TGTGCCAGCAGTTACTCGCAGGGGTGGTACACCTTC
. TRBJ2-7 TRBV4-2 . CASSQGSGISYEQYF TGTGCCAGCAGCCAAGGGTCAGGGATCTCCTACGAGCAGTACTTC
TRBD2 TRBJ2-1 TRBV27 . CASSSGASGRGNEQFF TGTGCCAGCAGTTCTGGCGCTAGCGGGAGGGGCAATGAGCAGTTCTTC
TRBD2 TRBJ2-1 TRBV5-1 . CASSLDGSGRWDEQFF TGCGCCAGCAGCTTGGATGGTAGCGGGAGGTGGGATGAGCAGTTCTTC
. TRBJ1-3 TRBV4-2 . CASSSPNREGNTIYF TGTGCCAGCAGCTCCCCCAATAGGGAGGGAAACACCATATATTTT
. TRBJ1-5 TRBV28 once CASRQLWGKLRNQPQHF TGTGCCAGCAGACAACTATGGGGCAAACTCCGCAATCAGCCCCAGCATTTT
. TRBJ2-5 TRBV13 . CASSLGQTGRETQYF TGTGCCAGCAGCTTAGGCCAAACAGGGCGAGAGACCCAGTACTTC
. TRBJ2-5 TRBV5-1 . CASSPTVQETQYF TGCGCCAGCAGCCCCACAGTGCAAGAGACCCAGTACTTC
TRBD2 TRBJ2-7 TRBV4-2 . CASSLGGSKDEQYF TGTGCCAGCAGCCTTGGCGGGAGCAAGGACGAGCAGTACTTC
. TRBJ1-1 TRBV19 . CASSIGTATEAFF TGTGCCAGTAGTATAGGCACAGCCACTGAAGCTTTCTTT
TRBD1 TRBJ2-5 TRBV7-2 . CASSPRIWDRMGETQYF TGTGCCAGCAGCCCCAGAATTTGGGACAGGATGGGAGAGACCCAGTACTTC
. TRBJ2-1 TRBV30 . CAWSVGTYNEQFF TGTGCCTGGAGTGTAGGGACTTACAATGAGCAGTTCTTC
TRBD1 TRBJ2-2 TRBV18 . CASSPPRTGPNTGELFF TGTGCCAGCTCACCACCTCGGACAGGGCCGAACACCGGGGAGCTGTTTTTT
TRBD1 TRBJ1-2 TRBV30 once CAWSLGQGGNYGYTF TGTGCCTGGAGTTTAGGACAGGGAGGGAACTATGGCTACACCTTC
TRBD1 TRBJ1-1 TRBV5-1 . CASSLWGQGNTEAFF TGCGCCAGCAGCTTGTGGGGACAGGGGAACACTGAAGCTTTCTTT
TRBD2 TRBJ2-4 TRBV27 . CASSLLAGGGNIQYF TGTGCCAGCAGTTTACTAGCGGGAGGGGGAAACATTCAGTACTTC
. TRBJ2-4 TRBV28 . CASTPPGAKNIQYF TGTGCCAGCACCCCCCCGGGGGCCAAAAACATTCAGTACTTC
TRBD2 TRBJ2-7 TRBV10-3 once CAISESASGTLHEQYF TGTGCCATCAGTGAGTCGGCTAGCGGGACCCTTCACGAGCAGTACTTC